These 10 T cell receptor beta chains came from one sample sequenced in a study of blood T cells in healthy people across ages. Together with a sample-barcoded 5' primer, a J-beta primer mix was included in a second PCR lasting roughly 7 to 11 cycles. From the 5' RACE reads, TCRdb called clonotypes with MiXCR, one entry per CDR3 protein. The sample comprises fewer than 700,000 distinct CDR3 sequences, around 41% of which are singletons, and about 30% rests with the top ten. Sample: blood. All receptors derive from a man aged 80 or over in good health.

This rearrangement joins TRBV21-1 to TRBJ1-4. TRBV21-1 is deemed a pseudogene. The CDR3 consists of 15 residues. The CDR3 DNA follows: TGTGCCAGCAATCCCCTCCGAGGGCGTTGTGAAAAACTGTTTTTT. This encodes CASNPLRGRCEKLFF.

V and J are TRBV12-3 or TRBV12-4 and TRBJ2-5; TRBD1 agrees at 9 bases. Losses at the gene ends were 5 bases for V and 4 bases for J; bases not matched to a gene: 8. The CDR3 has 15 amino acids. CDR3 DNA: TGTGCCAGCAGTAATCCGACAGGGGGGACAGAGACCCAGTACTTC. Protein: CASSNPTGGTETQYF.

The gene calls are TRBV12-3 or TRBV12-4 and TRBJ2-3; TRBD2 might be the D (7 bases). CDR3 length equals 14 residues. Trimming removed 3 bases from V and 4 bases from J, with 11 bases in between. In nucleotides, the CDR3 is TGTGCCAGCAGTTTTGGGGGGGCAGCAGATACGCAGTATTTT. This encodes CASSFGGAADTQYF.

The sample holds a few counts of this clonotype. This sequence joins TRBV5-1 and TRBJ2-7; D is ambiguous. Deletions cut 4 bases from V and 0 bases from J, with 14 bases between. The length of the CDR3 is 15 residues. Germline V lookup: CDR1 SGHRS, CDR2 YFSETQ. Written as DNA, the CDR3 is TGCGCCAGCAGCGTAGGCAGGTCGAGCTCCTACGAGCAGTACTTC. Protein product: CASSVGRSSSYEQYF.

This clonotype was found a few times. This chain links TRBV7-2 with TRBJ2-5, with D perhaps matching TRBD1 or TRBD2 (7 bases each). Germline V CDR1 and CDR2: SGHTA, FQGNSA. The CDR3 consists of 14 residues. The V gene lost 8 bases and the J gene lost 5 bases, with 18 bases spanning the gap. Written as DNA, the CDR3 is TGTGCCAGCTCCAGGGGGGGGCCAGTGGAGACCCAGTACTTC. Its protein product is CASSRGGPVETQYF.

This clonotype has only a few counts. The chain recombines TRBV4-3 with TRBJ2-3, with 11 bases aligning to TRBD2. CDR3 size: 17 residues. Germline V gene sequence: CDR1 LGHNA, CDR2 YSLEER. With V trimmed by 4 bases and J by 2 bases, 8 bases remained unmatched. CDR3 in amino acids: CASSRGTSGKYTDTQYF. The CDR3 bases are TGCGCCAGCAGCCGAGGGACTAGCGGAAAGTACACAGATACGCAGTATTTT.

Of note for this clonotype: This sequence may be a read error, since a much larger clone differs from it by one base. The chain couples TRBV11-2 to TRBJ2-4; D is uncertain. This CDR3 spans 13 amino acids. V gave up 6 bases and J gave up 13 bases, with 19 bases separating them. The germline V gene has CDR1 SGHAT and CDR2 FQNNGV. This CDR3 reads CASSAGPGYGQYF. In DNA, the CDR3 is TGTGCCAGCAGTGCCGGGCCCGGATACGGGCAGTACTTC.

This chain connects TRBV5-1 to TRBJ2-1, with 12 bases that match TRBD2. Germline V gene lookup returns CDR1 SGHRS and CDR2 YFSETQ. V trimming: 2 bases; J trimming: 6 bases; junction bases outside the gene matches: 6. The CDR3 is 16 amino acids. The CDR3 loop is CASSFFPGLAGNEQFF. CDR3 nucleotides: TGCGCCAGCAGCTTTTTCCCGGGACTAGCGGGCAATGAGCAGTTCTTC.

The chain has TRBV15 and TRBJ1-2; D possibly corresponds to TRBD1 (5 bases). The germline V and J ends were trimmed by 0 bases and 1 base, with 9 bases remaining between them. This CDR3 has 15 amino acids. Germline assignment: CDR1 LNHNV and CDR2 YYDKDF (reference sequence). The CDR3 sequence: CATSRDPGSNYGYTF. DNA of the CDR3: TGTGCCACCAGCAGAGATCCAGGGAGTAACTATGGCTACACCTTC.

This clonotype occurred once. The rearrangement uses TRBV29-1 and TRBJ2-1; 10 bases are shared with TRBD2. Germline V gives CDR1 SQVTM, CDR2 ANQGSEA. The length of the CDR3 is 16 residues. The ends lost 1 base at V and 7 bases at J; junction bases unmatched: 10. CDR3: CSVEGASGSTGNEQFF. The DNA for the CDR3 is TGCAGCGTTGAAGGAGCTAGCGGGAGTACCGGTAATGAGCAGTTCTTC.